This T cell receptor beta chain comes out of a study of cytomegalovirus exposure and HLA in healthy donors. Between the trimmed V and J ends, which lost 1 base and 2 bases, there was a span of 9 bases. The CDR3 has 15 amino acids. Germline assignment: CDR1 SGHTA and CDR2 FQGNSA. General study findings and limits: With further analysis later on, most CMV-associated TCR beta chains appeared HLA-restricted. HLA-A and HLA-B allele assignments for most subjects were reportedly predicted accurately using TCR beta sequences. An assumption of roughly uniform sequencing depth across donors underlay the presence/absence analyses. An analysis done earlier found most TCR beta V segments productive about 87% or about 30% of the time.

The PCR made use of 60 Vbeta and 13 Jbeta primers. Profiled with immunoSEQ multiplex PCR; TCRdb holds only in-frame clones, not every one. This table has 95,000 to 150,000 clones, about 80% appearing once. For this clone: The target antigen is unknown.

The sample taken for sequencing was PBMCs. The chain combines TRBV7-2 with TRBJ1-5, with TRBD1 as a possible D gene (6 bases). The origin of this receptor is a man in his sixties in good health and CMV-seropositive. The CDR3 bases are TGTGCCAGCAGCTTAGTTAGACAGGGCAATCAGCCCCAGCATTTT. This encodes CASSLVRQGNQPQHF.